Reported below is one T cell receptor (beta chain). The antigen is undetermined. TCRdb called the reads again in MiXCR, with one record for every CDR3 protein. The table records roughly 500,000 distinct CDR3 sequences, approximately 15% of them present only once. The sample originates from a study of T cell repertoires in cytomegalovirus infection. About the research overall: Through public TCR beta signatures, both CMV infection and matching HLA type were indicated. General observations from the study: Of the TCR beta families, the public ones yielded a cumulative frequency that identified carriers of CMV plus the relevant HLA.

V shed 1 base, J shed 6 bases, and the junction held 2 bases outside the gene matches. The CDR3 is 13 residues long. CDR1 GTSNPN and CDR2 SVGIG come from the germline V gene (reference sequence). The material sequenced was CD8+ T cells from PBMCs. This TCR derives from a human donor in good health (CMV status not recorded). Some clones in this sample may be carry-over from other donors' samples. The chain joins TRBV30 to TRBJ2-2; TRBD2 matches at 7 bases. CDR3 protein: CAWSGGGPGELFF. The DNA for the CDR3 is TGTGCCTGGAGTGGCGGGGGTCCCGGGGAGCTGTTTTTT.